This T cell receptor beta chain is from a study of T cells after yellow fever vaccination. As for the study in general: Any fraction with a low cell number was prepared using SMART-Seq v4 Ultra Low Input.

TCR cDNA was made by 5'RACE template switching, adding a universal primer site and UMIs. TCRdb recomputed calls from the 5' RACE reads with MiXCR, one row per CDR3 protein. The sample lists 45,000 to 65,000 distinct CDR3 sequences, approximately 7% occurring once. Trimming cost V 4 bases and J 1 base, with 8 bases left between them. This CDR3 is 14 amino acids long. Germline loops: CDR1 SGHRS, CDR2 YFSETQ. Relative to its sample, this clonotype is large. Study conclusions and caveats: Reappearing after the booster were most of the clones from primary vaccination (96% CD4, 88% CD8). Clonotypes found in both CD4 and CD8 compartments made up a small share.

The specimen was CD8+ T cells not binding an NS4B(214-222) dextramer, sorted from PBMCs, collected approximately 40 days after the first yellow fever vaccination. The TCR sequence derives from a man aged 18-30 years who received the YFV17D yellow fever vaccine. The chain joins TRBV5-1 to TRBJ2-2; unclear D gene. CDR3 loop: CASSPGMNTGELFF. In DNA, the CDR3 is TGCGCCAGCAGCCCAGGAATGAACACCGGGGAGCTGTTTTTT.